This T cell receptor (beta chain) was captured in a study of CD8+ T cells in alopecia areata. CDR3 length equals 16 residues. CDR1 NSHNY and CDR2 SYGAGN come from the germline V gene. The ends were cut back, 3 bases at V and 5 bases at J, with 18 bases in the middle. The authors sorted pooled cutaneous lymph node cells using CD4, CD8alpha, NKG2D, NKG2ACE and other markers. Sequencing used cDNA as its template, made by extracting RNA and reverse transcribing it. Clones were read by immunoSEQ multiplex PCR, and TCRdb kept only the in-frame ones, dropping some. The sample contains around 300,000 clones, none of them singletons. For this clone: Germline and genes here are mouse. The read gets to within 4 residues of the CDR3 end, and the germline J gene fills in the rest.

The chain links TRBV13-1 to TRBJ2-1, with D tentatively TRBD1 (6 bases). Sequencing was done on a sample of CD4+ T cells sorted from a lymph node. The TCR originated in a C3H/HeJ mouse with alopecia areata. MHC haplotype: H2-k. CDR3 bases read: TGTGCCAGCAGTGGGATGTGGGCCGGGACAAATGCT. Residues: CASSGMWAGTNA. The entire CDR3 protein reads CASSGMWAGTNAEQFF.